A single sample is the source of the 2 T cell receptor beta chains below, sequenced in a study of blood T cell repertoires in COVID-19. Generated by immunoSEQ multiplex PCR, the TCRdb table keeps only in-frame clones and is missing some. This sample has some 260,000 clones, with about four fifths found just once. Sequences were obtained from peripheral blood. These receptors came from a woman younger than 30 with acute or convalescent COVID-19.

The V call is TRBV5-6, the J call TRBJ1-2; the match to TRBD1 covers 8 bases. Germline loops: CDR1 SGHDT, CDR2 YYEEEE. V trimming: 0 bases; J trimming: 7 bases; junction bases outside the gene matches: 5. This CDR3 region has 14 residues. The CDR3 loop reads CASSLGTGRIGYTF. The CDR3 region has the DNA TGTGCCAGCAGCTTGGGGACAGGGCGAATTGGCTACACCTTC.

This chain uses TRBV11-2 with TRBJ1-2; TRBD1 aligns across 9 bases. Germline V gene lookup returns CDR1 SGHAT and CDR2 FQNNGV. The CDR3 is 15 amino acids. Unmatched junction bases numbered 7, after V lost 4 bases and J lost 4 bases. CDR3 in amino acids: CASSSWGQGGYGYTF. For the CDR3, the DNA is TGTGCCAGCAGCTCGTGGGGACAGGGCGGCTATGGCTACACCTTC.